A selection of T cell receptor beta chains follows, all from one sample in a study of PD-L1 blockade in urothelial cancer. Clones were read by immunoSEQ multiplex PCR, and TCRdb kept only the in-frame ones, dropping some. Here the sample spans some 60,000 clones, around 84% being singletons. The sample in question was PBMCs, obtained around atezolizumab (anti-PD-L1) treatment. The receptors shown here come from a man aged 50-59 years with urothelial cancer. The CDR3 runs from the conserved cysteine through the conserved F or W. Fields, in order: CDR3 length, clone size, V gene, D gene, J gene, CDR3 DNA, CDR3 protein. D genes are given only for firm matches. Clone size is stated in some rows and not others, as once, few, many or a class when expanded.

cdr3_length: 15
clone_size: -
v_call: TRBV9
d_call: -
j_call: TRBJ1-3
cdr3_nt: TGTGCCAGCAGCGTAGAAAAGAGCTCTGGAAACACCATATATTTT
cdr3_aa: CASSVEKSSGNTIYF

cdr3_length: 12
clone_size: -
v_call: TRBV7-9
d_call: -
j_call: TRBJ1-5
cdr3_nt: TGTGCCAGCAGTAAGGAGGCTCAGCCCCAGCATTTT
cdr3_aa: CASSKEAQPQHF

cdr3_length: 15
clone_size: -
v_call: TRBV10-2
d_call: -
j_call: TRBJ1-2
cdr3_nt: TGCGCCAGCAGTGAGTCCCACATCACTAACTATGGCTACACCTTC
cdr3_aa: CASSESHITNYGYTF

cdr3_length: 14
clone_size: -
v_call: TRBV29-1
d_call: -
j_call: TRBJ2-7
cdr3_nt: TGCAGCGTTGTTAGGGGCTCCAGCTCCTACGAGCAGTACTTC
cdr3_aa: CSVVRGSSSYEQYF

cdr3_length: 17
clone_size: -
v_call: TRBV21-1
d_call: -
j_call: TRBJ2-1
cdr3_nt: TGTGCCAGCAGCCGCAAAGGCCGGGGACTAGCGGGAAATGAGCAGTTCTTC
cdr3_aa: CASSRKGRGLAGNEQFF

cdr3_length: 14
clone_size: -
v_call: TRBV5-1
d_call: TRBD2
j_call: TRBJ2-1
cdr3_nt: TGCGCCAGCAGTCGGGGAGGGACCTACAATGAGCAGTTCTTC
cdr3_aa: CASSRGGTYNEQFF

cdr3_length: 14
clone_size: -
v_call: TRBV19
d_call: TRBD2
j_call: TRBJ2-3
cdr3_nt: TGTGCCGTACGACTAGCGGGAGACACAGATACGCAGTATTTT
cdr3_aa: CAVRLAGDTDTQYF

cdr3_length: 15
clone_size: -
v_call: TRBV19
d_call: TRBD1
j_call: TRBJ1-2
cdr3_nt: TGTGCCAGTAGTTCACGTCCCGGGACAGGGTACGGCTACACCTTC
cdr3_aa: CASSSRPGTGYGYTF

cdr3_length: 15
clone_size: -
v_call: TRBV5-1
d_call: TRBD2
j_call: TRBJ2-1
cdr3_nt: TGCGCCAGCAGCTTGCTGGCTAGCGGGAGTAATGAGCAGTTCTTC
cdr3_aa: CASSLLASGSNEQFF

cdr3_length: 14
clone_size: -
v_call: TRBV19
d_call: -
j_call: TRBJ1-4
cdr3_nt: TGTGCCAGTAGTGGGACACCGGCGGCGGAAAAACTGTTTTTT
cdr3_aa: CASSGTPAAEKLFF

cdr3_length: 15
clone_size: -
v_call: TRBV15
d_call: -
j_call: TRBJ1-5
cdr3_nt: TGTGCCACCAGCAGAGATTATGCCCAAGCCCAGCCCCAGCATTTT
cdr3_aa: CATSRDYAQAQPQHF

cdr3_length: 17
clone_size: -
v_call: TRBV19
d_call: -
j_call: TRBJ2-1
cdr3_nt: TGTGCCAGTAGTATAGATCCAGGGGCAGGTGGGTTCGATGAGCAGTTCTTC
cdr3_aa: CASSIDPGAGGFDEQFF

cdr3_length: 15
clone_size: once
v_call: TRBV5-4
d_call: -
j_call: TRBJ1-1
cdr3_nt: TGTGCCAGCAGCTTGTTTCTGGGGGCGAACACTGAAGCTTTCTTT
cdr3_aa: CASSLFLGANTEAFF